These 26 T cell receptor beta chains were all obtained from the same sample, sequenced in a study of regulatory dendritic cells for organ transplantation. Sorted T cells were CFSE-labeled and cultured four to five days with allogeneic regulatory or mature dendritic cells at 1:10. Their recognized antigens are unknown. The method was immunoSEQ multiplex PCR; TCRdb's version includes in-frame clones alone and lacks a portion of them. Of 20,000 to 25,000 clones in the sample, less than 90% were seen once. The sequenced sample consisted of naive CD4+ T cells from blood cultured with dendritic cells. The sample's subset: CD45RA+ naive T cells. The receptors were gathered from a human donor in good health.

This clone was detected once. The chain carries TRBV7-2 and TRBJ2-7, with TRBD2 identical over 7 bases. The CDR3 length is 14 residues. Germline V lookup: CDR1 SGHTA, CDR2 FQGNSA. Trimming cost V 5 bases and J 4 bases; bases outside gene matches: 8. The CDR3 DNA reads TGTGCCAGCAGCCGACGGACTAGTAATTACGAGCAGTACTTC. Translating gives CASSRRTSNYEQYF.

The table lists this clone with a few counts. The chain uses TRBV4-2 and TRBJ2-7; D possibly uses TRBD1 or TRBD2 (5 bases each). Germline loops: CDR1 LGHNA, CDR2 YNFKEQ. The CDR3 is 17 residues long. Trimming pared 2 bases from V and 3 bases from J, leaving 20 bases between. CDR3: CASSQPLGEGRDYEQYF. The CDR3, as DNA: TGTGCCAGCAGCCAACCTCTCGGCGAGGGACGGGACTACGAGCAGTACTTC.

This chain connects TRBV23-1 to TRBJ1-2; TRBD1 is a possible D gene (6 bases). TRBV23-1 is an ORF, and what it does is uncertain. The V gene lost 0 bases and the J gene lost 5 bases, with 19 bases spanning the gap. The CDR3 is 17 amino acids. The CDR3 DNA reads TGCGCCAGCAGTCAATCTCGACGAAACAGGGTGGTTTATGGCTACACCTTC. Its protein is CASSQSRRNRVVYGYTF.

The chain combines TRBV30 with TRBJ1-2; TRBD1 matches at 7 bases. Germline V gives CDR1 GTSNPN, CDR2 SVGIG (reference sequence). The J segment lost 3 bases and the V segment lost 6 bases, leaving 10 bases of the junction unmatched. The CDR3 contains 14 residues. In DNA form, the CDR3 reads TGTGCCTGCCCTTTACAGGGGCAGTACTATGGCTACACCTTC. As protein: CACPLQGQYYGYTF.

The CDR3, as DNA: TGTGCCAGCAGCTTAGGTTCGGGGACAAGGGAGTACTTC. It specifies CASSLGSGTREYF. The chain combines TRBV7-3 with TRBJ2-7, with a weak D call TRBD1 (6 bases). V was clipped by 2 bases and J by 11 bases, with 16 bases between them. The CDR3 sequence is 13 residues long. Germline V lookup: CDR1 SGHTA, CDR2 FQGTGA.

The chain has TRBV27 and TRBJ1-6; TRBD1 agrees at 10 bases. After removal of 0 bases from V and 9 bases from J, the junction contained 14 bases not matched to a gene. This CDR3 contains 19 residues. Germline lookup yields CDR1 MNHEY and CDR2 SMNVEV (reference sequence). CDR3 sequence: CASSLSQGETGTGVSPLHF. In DNA, the CDR3 is TGTGCCAGCAGTTTATCGCAGGGGGAAACCGGGACAGGGGTTTCACCCCTCCACTTT.

This sequence joins TRBV28 and TRBJ2-7; D uncertain. CDR3 length equals 15 residues. Germline V gene sequence: CDR1 MDHEN, CDR2 SYDVKM. Trimming removed 2 bases from V and 0 bases from J, with 11 bases in between. The CDR3 DNA reads TGTGCCAGCAGTTTAGGTGACGTGAGCTCCTACGAGCAGTACTTC. Its translation is CASSLGDVSSYEQYF. Supplemented by reference TRBV28 and TRBJ2-7, the full variable domain reads DVKVTQSSRYLVKRTGEKVFLECVQDMDHENMFWYRQDPGLGLRLIYFSYDVKMKEKGDIPEGYSVSREKKERFSLILESASTNQTSMYLCASSLGDVSSYEQYFGPGTRLTVT.

J is TRBJ1-1 and V is TRBV6-5; 7 positions match TRBD1. This CDR3 is built from 13 residues. V dropped 7 bases and J dropped 5; count of bases not matched to a gene: 7. The V gene's germline CDR1 is MNHEY and CDR2 SVGAGI. CDR3 sequence reads: CASTRAGGTEAFF. CDR3 coding DNA: TGTGCCAGCACCAGGGCAGGGGGAACTGAAGCTTTCTTT.

CDR3 DNA: TGTGCCAGCAGTTACTCGGGACGGAGCACTGAAGCTTTCTTT. This codes for CASSYSGRSTEAFF. The chain is built from TRBV6-5 and TRBJ1-1, with D maybe TRBD1 (5 bases). Germline V gene lookup returns CDR1 MNHEY and CDR2 SVGAGI. The CDR3 spans 14 residues. The V and J ends lost 0 bases and 4 bases respectively, with 9 bases between them.

The rearrangement uses TRBV30 and TRBJ1-4; 7 positions agree with TRBD1. With V trimmed by 1 base and J by 4 bases, 3 bases remained unmatched. This CDR3 spans 14 amino acids. Per germline, CDR1 GTSNPN and CDR2 SVGIG (reference sequence). The CDR3 loop is CAWSGDSRNEKLFF. CDR3 bases: TGTGCCTGGAGTGGGGACAGTCGTAATGAAAAACTGTTTTTT.

CDR3 bases: TGTGCCAGTAGTATTATGGGGGCTGGGAACACCGGGGAGCTGTTTTTT. Residues: CASSIMGAGNTGELFF. The chain employs TRBV19 and TRBJ2-2, with TRBD1 as a possible D gene (6 bases). V shed 3 bases and J shed 1 base, with 12 bases lying between them. Per germline, CDR1 LNHDA and CDR2 SQIVND (reference sequence). The CDR3 length is 16 residues.

This chain connects TRBV11-2 to TRBJ2-3; a weak D match, TRBD2 (6 bases). CDR3 length: 15 amino acids. Germline loops: CDR1 SGHAT, CDR2 FQNNGV. The V end lost 2 bases, the J end lost 10 bases, and 19 bases lay between the germline ends. The CDR3 loop reads CASSLNPSAIAAQYF. In DNA form, the CDR3 reads TGTGCCAGCAGCTTAAATCCTAGCGCAATCGCGGCGCAGTATTTT.

The gene calls are TRBV6-6 and TRBJ1-4; possibly TRBD1 for D (6 bases). This CDR3 comprises 15 residues. The ends were cut back, 0 bases at V and 5 bases at J, with 10 bases in the middle. Germline CDR1 reads MNHNY; CDR2 reads SVGAGI (reference sequence). The CDR3 DNA follows: TGTGCCAGCAGTTACTCGCGGACAGCGAATGAAAAACTGTTTTTT. It yields the protein CASSYSRTANEKLFF.

The chain combines TRBV6-5 with TRBJ1-1; D possibly corresponds to TRBD1 (5 bases). There are 15 residues in the CDR3. Per germline, CDR1 MNHEY and CDR2 SVGAGI. The V and J ends lost 6 bases and 4 bases respectively, with 18 bases between them. The chain's CDR3 is CASSRNRWGGTEAFF. Here the CDR3 DNA reads TGTGCCAGCAGCCGCAACAGGTGGGGCGGCACTGAAGCTTTCTTT.

This sequence joins TRBV19 and TRBJ2-5; 7 nucleotides align to TRBD1. The V segment lost 3 bases and the J segment 5 bases; nucleotides outside the gene matches: 15. The CDR3 extends over 17 amino acids. Germline loops: CDR1 LNHDA, CDR2 SQIVND (reference sequence). The CDR3 here is CASSIGFGSGGRETQYF. CDR3 in DNA: TGTGCCAGTAGTATCGGGTTTGGGTCAGGGGGACGGGAGACCCAGTACTTC.

This chain connects TRBV28 to TRBJ1-1; D not certain. CDR1 is MDHEN, CDR2 SYDVKM, per germline. With 7 bases removed from V and 4 bases from J, the gap between germline ends came to 16 bases. The CDR3 is 14 residues long. The CDR3 sequence is CASTRNRGSTEAFF. The CDR3 DNA is TGTGCCAGCACTAGAAATCGGGGTAGCACTGAAGCTTTCTTT. The full variable domain, with the rest looked up from reference TRBV28 and TRBJ1-1, is DVKVTQSSRYLVKRTGEKVFLECVQDMDHENMFWYRQDPGLGLRLIYFSYDVKMKEKGDIPEGYSVSREKKERFSLILESASTNQTSMYLCASTRNRGSTEAFFGQGTRLTVV.

The rearrangement joins TRBV2 to TRBJ1-4; a weak D match, TRBD1 (6 bases). The CDR3 length is 15 residues. Trimming cost V 5 bases and J 2 bases, with 12 bases left between them. Germline CDR1 SNHLY, CDR2 FYNNEI. The CDR3 here is CASSQDRTTNEKLFF. The CDR3, as DNA: TGTGCCAGCAGTCAAGACAGGACCACTAATGAAAAACTGTTTTTT. The full variable domain, its missing parts supplied by reference TRBV2 and TRBJ1-4, is EPEVTQTPSHQVTQMGQEVILRCVPISNHLYFYWYRQILGQKVEFLVSFYNNEISEKSEIFDDQFSVERPDGSNFTLKIRSTKLEDSAMYFCASSQDRTTNEKLFFGSGTQLSVL.

CDR3 sequence (DNA): TGTGCCAGCAGCGTAGGAGAAGCCCCCGGGCCTAGCGGGGGGTGGGAGACCCAGTACTTC. Amino acid sequence: CASSVGEAPGPSGGWETQYF. This chain connects TRBV9 to TRBJ2-5, with 11 bases aligning to TRBD2. V shed 0 bases, J shed 5 bases, and the junction held 18 bases outside the gene matches. This CDR3 contains 20 residues. CDR1 and CDR2 (germline): SGDLS, YYNGEE.

This chain joins TRBV11-2 and TRBJ2-2, with a weak D call TRBD2 (6 bases). Trimming removed 5 bases from V and 9 bases from J, with 25 bases in between. Germline V CDR1 and CDR2: SGHAT, FQNNGV. The CDR3 has 17 amino acids. Here the CDR3 DNA reads TGTGCCAGCAGCCACCCGGTCGCGGGACGCGGACACCGGGAGCTGTTTTTT. Encoded protein: CASSHPVAGRGHRELFF.

The gene calls are TRBV5-6 and TRBJ2-1; no definite D call. The CDR3 has 12 residues. The germline gives CDR1 SGHDT, CDR2 YYEEEE. Between the trimmed V and J ends, which lost 6 bases and 0 bases, there was a span of 4 bases. The CDR3 nucleotides read TGTGCCAGCACTGGCTCCTACAATGAGCAGTTCTTC. Translation: CASTGSYNEQFF.

The chain couples TRBV7-8 to TRBJ1-2; tentatively, D is TRBD1 (6 bases). The V and J ends lost 4 bases and 9 bases respectively, with 18 bases between them. This CDR3 has 14 amino acids. Germline CDR1 and CDR2: SGHVS and FQNEAQ. Here the CDR3 DNA reads TGTGCCAGCAGCTCAGGGGACCGCTTATGGAGCTACACCTTC. Translation gives CASSSGDRLWSYTF.

DNA of the CDR3: TGTGCCAGCAGCTCCTGGGGATTCAACACTGAAGCTTTCTTT. This gives the protein CASSSWGFNTEAFF. The V and J genes are TRBV7-9 and TRBJ1-1; D ambiguous. CDR1 and CDR2 (germline): SEHNR, FQNEAQ (reference sequence). This CDR3 has 14 residues. The V end lost 4 bases, the J end lost 2 bases, and 11 bases lay between the germline ends. Full variable domain (missing parts from reference TRBV7-9 and TRBJ1-1): DTGVSQNPRHKITKRGQNVTFRCDPISEHNRLYWYRQTLGQGPEFLTYFQNEAQLEKSRLLSDRFSAERPKGSFSTLEIQRTEQGDSAMYLCASSSWGFNTEAFFGQGTRLTVV.

The J gene is TRBJ1-3, the V gene TRBV20-1; D gene uncertain. CDR3 length: 11 residues. The germline V gene encodes CDR1 DFQATT and CDR2 SNEGSKA (reference sequence). V was shortened by 5 bases and J by 3 bases, with 5 bases between the two germline ends. This CDR3 reads CSAEFGNTIYF. As DNA, the CDR3 is TGCAGTGCTGAATTTGGAAACACCATATATTTT.

The count of this clone is one. The CDR3 nucleotides read TGCAGCGTTGTAATGATAAGGGTGAACAATGAGCAGTTCTTC. It specifies CSVVMIRVNNEQFF. The V call is TRBV29-1, the J call TRBJ2-1, with no clear D. CDR3 length: 14 residues. Germline V gene lookup returns CDR1 SQVTM and CDR2 ANQGSEA. Trimming shortened V by 4 bases and J by 5 bases, and 15 bases separated the two germline ends.

The chain carries TRBV12-5 and TRBJ1-2, with no clear D. Germline CDR1 and CDR2: LGHNT and FRNRAP. V gave up 6 bases and J gave up 5 bases, with 10 bases separating them. The CDR3 is 12 amino acids. The CDR3 region has the DNA TGTGCTAGTGGCCCCCAGACATATGGCTACACCTTC. This encodes CASGPQTYGYTF.

J is TRBJ2-5 and V is TRBV19, with 8 bases aligning to TRBD1. This CDR3 has 14 residues. Trimming took 3 bases from V and 5 from J; bases not matched to a gene: 5. Germline V gene lookup returns CDR1 LNHDA and CDR2 SQIVND (reference sequence). The CDR3 region is CASSIPGGEETQYF. The CDR3 region has the DNA TGTGCCAGTAGTATTCCAGGGGGCGAGGAGACCCAGTACTTC.